This TCR beta chain was documented in a study of blood T cells in healthy people across ages. The germline V and J ends were trimmed by 1 base and 2 bases, with 12 bases remaining between them. From germline, CDR1 is LGHDT and CDR2 YNNKEL (reference sequence). The CDR3 is 15 residues long. A few counts support this clonotype. The sample providers were healthy Caucasian people from Russia, aged roughly 6 to 95. A second PCR, run for roughly 6 to 11 cycles, used a sample-barcoded 5' primer plus a J-beta primer mix. Each cDNA molecule was tagged by a template-switch adaptor with 12 random nucleotides. MiXCR, applied by TCRdb to the 5' RACE reads, yields one record per CDR3 protein. Here the sample spans approximately 1.5 million distinct CDR3 sequences, approximately 32% being singletons.

The source material was blood. This sequence was found in a woman aged 30 to 39 in good health. The genes are TRBV3-1 and TRBJ2-7, with no clear D. The CDR3 region is CASSQGTPGPYEQYF. CDR3 nucleotides: TGTGCCAGCAGCCAAGGCACCCCCGGTCCCTACGAGCAGTACTTC.